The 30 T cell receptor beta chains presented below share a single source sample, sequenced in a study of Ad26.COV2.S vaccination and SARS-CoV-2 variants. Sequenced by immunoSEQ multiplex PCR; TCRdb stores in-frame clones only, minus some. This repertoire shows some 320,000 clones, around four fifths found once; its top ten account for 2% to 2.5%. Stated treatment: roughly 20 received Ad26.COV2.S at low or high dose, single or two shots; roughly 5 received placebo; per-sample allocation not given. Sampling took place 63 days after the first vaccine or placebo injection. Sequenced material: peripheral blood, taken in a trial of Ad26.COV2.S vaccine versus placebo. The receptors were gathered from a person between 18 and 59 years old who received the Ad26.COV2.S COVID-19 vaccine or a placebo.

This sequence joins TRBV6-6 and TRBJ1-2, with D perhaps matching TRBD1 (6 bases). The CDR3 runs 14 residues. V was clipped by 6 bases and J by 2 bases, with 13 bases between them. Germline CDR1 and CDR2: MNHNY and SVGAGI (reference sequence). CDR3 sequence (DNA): TGTGCCAGCAGCCTTCGGACAGCCAACTATGGCTACACCTTC. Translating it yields CASSLRTANYGYTF.

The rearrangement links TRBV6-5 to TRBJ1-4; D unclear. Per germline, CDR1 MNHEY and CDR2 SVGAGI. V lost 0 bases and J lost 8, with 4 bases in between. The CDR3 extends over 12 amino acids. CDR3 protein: CASSYSGEKLFF. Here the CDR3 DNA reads TGTGCCAGCAGTTACTCTGGGGAAAAACTGTTTTTT.

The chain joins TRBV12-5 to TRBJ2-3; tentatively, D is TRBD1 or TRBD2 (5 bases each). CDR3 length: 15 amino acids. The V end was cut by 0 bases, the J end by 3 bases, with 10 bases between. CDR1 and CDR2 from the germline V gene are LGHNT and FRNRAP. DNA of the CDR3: TGTGCTAGTGGTTTGGTCCAGGGAGAGACAGATACGCAGTATTTT. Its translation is CASGLVQGETDTQYF. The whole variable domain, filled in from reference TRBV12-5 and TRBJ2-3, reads DARVTQTPRHKVTEMGQEVTMRCQPILGHNTVFWYRQTMMQGLELLAYFRNRAPLDDSGMPKDRFSAEMPDATLATLKIQPSEPRDSAVYFCASGLVQGETDTQYFGPGTRLTVL.

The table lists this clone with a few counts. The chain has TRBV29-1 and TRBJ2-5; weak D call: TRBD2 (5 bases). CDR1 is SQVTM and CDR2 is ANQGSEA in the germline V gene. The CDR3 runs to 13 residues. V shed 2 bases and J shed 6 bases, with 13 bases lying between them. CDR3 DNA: TGCAGCGTTGAATCGCTAGCTAAGAAGACCCAGTACTTC. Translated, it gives CSVESLAKKTQYF.

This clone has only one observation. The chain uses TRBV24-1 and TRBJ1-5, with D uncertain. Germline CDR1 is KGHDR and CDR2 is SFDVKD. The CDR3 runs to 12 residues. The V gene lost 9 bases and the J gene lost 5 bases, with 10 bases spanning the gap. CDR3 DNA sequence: TGTGCCACCGGAGGTGGGGATCAGCCCCAGCATTTT. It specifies CATGGGDQPQHF.

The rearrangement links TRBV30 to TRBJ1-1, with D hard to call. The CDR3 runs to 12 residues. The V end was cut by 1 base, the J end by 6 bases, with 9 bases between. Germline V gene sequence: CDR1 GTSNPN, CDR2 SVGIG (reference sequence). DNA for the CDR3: TGTGCCTGGAGTGATGCGGGCGCTGAAGCTTTCTTT. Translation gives CAWSDAGAEAFF.

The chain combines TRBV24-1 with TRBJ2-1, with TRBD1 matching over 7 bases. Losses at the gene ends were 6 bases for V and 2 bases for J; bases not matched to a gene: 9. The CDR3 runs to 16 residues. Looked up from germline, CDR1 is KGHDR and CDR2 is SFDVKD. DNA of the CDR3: TGTGCCACCAGTAGTGGGGACAGTTCGGCCTACAATGAGCAGTTCTTC. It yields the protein CATSSGDSSAYNEQFF.

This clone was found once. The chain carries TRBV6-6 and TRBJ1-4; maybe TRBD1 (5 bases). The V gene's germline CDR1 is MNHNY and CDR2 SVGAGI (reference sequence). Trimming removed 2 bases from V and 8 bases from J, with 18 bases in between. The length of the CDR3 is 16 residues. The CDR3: CASSYGRGFSGEKLFF. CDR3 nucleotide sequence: TGTGCCAGCAGTTACGGGCGGGGGTTCAGCGGGGAAAAACTGTTTTTT.

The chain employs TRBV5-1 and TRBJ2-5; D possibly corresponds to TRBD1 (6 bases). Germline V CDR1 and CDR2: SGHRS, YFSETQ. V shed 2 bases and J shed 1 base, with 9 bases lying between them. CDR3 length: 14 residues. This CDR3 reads CASSFDRSQETQYF. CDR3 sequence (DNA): TGCGCCAGCAGCTTCGACAGGTCCCAAGAGACCCAGTACTTC.

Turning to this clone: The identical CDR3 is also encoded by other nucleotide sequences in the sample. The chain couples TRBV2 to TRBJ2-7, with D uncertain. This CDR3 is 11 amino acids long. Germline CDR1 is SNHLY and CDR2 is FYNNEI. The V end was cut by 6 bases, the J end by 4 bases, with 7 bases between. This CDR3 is CASSAAYEQYF. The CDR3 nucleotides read TGTGCCAGCAGCGCCGCATACGAGCAGTACTTC.

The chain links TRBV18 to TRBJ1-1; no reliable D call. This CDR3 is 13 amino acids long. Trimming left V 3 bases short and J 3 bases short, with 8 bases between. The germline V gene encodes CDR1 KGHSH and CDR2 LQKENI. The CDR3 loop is CASSPSRDTEAFF. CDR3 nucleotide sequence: TGTGCCAGCTCACCTTCTAGGGACACTGAAGCTTTCTTT.

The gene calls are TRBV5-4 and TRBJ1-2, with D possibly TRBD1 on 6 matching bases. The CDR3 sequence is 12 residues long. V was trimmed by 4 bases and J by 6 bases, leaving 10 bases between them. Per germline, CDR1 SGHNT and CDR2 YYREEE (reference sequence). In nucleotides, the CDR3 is TGTGCCAGCAGCACCCGACAGGATGGCTACACCTTC. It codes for CASSTRQDGYTF.

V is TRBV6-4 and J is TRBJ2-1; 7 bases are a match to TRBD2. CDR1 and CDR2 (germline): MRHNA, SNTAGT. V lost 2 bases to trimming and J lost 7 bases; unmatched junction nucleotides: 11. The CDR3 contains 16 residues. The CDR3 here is CASSDAPAGKGNEQFF. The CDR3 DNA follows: TGTGCCAGCAGTGACGCCCCAGCGGGGAAAGGGAATGAGCAGTTCTTC.

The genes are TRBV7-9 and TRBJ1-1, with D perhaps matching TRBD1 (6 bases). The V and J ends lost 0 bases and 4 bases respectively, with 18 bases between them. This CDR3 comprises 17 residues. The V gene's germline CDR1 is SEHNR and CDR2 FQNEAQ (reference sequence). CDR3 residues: CASSLAPGGGRRTEAFF. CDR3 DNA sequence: TGTGCCAGCAGCTTAGCCCCGGGCGGGGGGCGCCGCACTGAAGCTTTCTTT.

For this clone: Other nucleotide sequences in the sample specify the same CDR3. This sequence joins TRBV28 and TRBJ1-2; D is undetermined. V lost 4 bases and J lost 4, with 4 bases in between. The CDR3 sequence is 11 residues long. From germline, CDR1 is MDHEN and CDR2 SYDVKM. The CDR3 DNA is TGTGCCAGCAGTTATAGCTATGGCTACACCTTC. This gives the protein CASSYSYGYTF.

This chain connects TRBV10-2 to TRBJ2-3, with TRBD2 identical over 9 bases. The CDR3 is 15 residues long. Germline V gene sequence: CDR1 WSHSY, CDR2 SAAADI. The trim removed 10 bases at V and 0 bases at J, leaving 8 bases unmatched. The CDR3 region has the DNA TGCGCCACCATACAGCGGGGGGCTAGCACAGATACGCAGTATTTT. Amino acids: CATIQRGASTDTQYF.

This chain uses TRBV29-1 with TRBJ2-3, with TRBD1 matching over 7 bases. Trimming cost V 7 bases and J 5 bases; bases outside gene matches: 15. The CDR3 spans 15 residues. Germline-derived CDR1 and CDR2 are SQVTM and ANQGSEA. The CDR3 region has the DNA TGCAGCGGTGGAGGTACAGGGGTAGTTAGAGATACGCAGTATTTT. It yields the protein CSGGGTGVVRDTQYF.

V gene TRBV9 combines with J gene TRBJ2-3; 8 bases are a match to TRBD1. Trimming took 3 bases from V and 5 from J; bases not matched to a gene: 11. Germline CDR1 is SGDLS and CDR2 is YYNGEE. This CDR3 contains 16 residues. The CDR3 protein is CASSGRQGMGEDTQYF. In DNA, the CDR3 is TGTGCCAGCAGCGGACGACAGGGGATGGGAGAAGATACGCAGTATTTT.

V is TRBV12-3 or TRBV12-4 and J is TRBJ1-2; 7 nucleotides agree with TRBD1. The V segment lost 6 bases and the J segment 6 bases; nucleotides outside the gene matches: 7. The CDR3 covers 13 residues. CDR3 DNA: TGTGCCAGCAGACGGGGACAGACGAATGGCTACACCTTC. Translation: CASRRGQTNGYTF.

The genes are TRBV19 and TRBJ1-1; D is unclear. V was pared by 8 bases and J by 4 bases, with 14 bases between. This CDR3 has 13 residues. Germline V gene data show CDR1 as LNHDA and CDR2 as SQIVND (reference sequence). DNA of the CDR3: TGTGCCAGTTCGACCGAGGTTCGCACTGAAGCTTTCTTT. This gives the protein CASSTEVRTEAFF.

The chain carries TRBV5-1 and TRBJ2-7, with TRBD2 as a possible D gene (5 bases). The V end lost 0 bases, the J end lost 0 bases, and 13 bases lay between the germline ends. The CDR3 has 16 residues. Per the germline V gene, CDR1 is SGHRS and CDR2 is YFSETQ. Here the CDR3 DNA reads TGCGCCAGCAGCTTGGCTCCAGACTACAGCTCCTACGAGCAGTACTTC. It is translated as CASSLAPDYSSYEQYF.

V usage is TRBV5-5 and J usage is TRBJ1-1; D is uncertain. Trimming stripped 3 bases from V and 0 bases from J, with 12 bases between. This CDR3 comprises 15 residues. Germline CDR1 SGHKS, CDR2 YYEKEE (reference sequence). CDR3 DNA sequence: TGTGCCAGCAGCTCAACGTGGCAGCTGAACACTGAAGCTTTCTTT. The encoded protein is CASSSTWQLNTEAFF.

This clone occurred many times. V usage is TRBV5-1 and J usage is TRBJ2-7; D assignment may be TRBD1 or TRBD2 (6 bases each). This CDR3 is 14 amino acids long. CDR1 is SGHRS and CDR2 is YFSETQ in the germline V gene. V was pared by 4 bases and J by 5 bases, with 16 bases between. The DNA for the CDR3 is TGCGCCAGCAGCCCGCAGGGGCGCGGGGACGAGCAGTACTTC. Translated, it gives CASSPQGRGDEQYF.

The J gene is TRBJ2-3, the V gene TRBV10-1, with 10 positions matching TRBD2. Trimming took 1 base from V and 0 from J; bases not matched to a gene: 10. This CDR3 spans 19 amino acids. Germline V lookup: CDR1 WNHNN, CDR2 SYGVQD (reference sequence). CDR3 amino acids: CASSELGLAGGPSTDTQYF. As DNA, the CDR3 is TGCGCCAGCAGTGAGTTGGGATTAGCGGGGGGCCCTAGCACAGATACGCAGTATTTT.

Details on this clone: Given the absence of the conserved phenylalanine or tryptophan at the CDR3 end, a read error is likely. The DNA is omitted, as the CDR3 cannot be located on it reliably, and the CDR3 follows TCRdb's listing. CDR3 in amino acids: CASSRRGPAEL. The J gene is TRBJ2-7, the V gene TRBV28. The CDR3 spans 11 residues, counting both ends. Per the germline V gene, CDR1 is MDHEN and CDR2 is SYDVKM.

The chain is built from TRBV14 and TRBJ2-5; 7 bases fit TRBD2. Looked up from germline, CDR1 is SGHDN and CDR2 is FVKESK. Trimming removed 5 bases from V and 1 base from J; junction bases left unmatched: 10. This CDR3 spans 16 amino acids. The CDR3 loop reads CASSSGTTTIQETQYF. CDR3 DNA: TGTGCCAGCAGCTCCGGGACTACGACCATCCAAGAGACCCAGTACTTC.

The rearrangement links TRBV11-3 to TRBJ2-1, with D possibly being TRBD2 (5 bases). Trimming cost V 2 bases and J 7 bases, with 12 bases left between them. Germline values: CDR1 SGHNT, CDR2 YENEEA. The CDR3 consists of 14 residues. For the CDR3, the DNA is TGTGCCAGCAGCTTAACGATGGAGCGGAATGAGCAGTTCTTC. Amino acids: CASSLTMERNEQFF. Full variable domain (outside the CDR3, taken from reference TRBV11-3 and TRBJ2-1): EAGVVQSPRYKIIEKKQPVAFWCNPISGHNTLYWYLQNLGQGPELLIRYENEEAVDDSQLPKDRFSAERLKGVDSTLKIQPAELGDSAVYLCASSLTMERNEQFFGPGTRLTVL.

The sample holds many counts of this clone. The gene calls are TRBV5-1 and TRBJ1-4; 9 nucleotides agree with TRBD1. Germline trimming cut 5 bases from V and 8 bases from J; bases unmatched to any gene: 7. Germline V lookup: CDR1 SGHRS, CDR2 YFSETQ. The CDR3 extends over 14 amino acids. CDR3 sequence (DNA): TGCGCCAGCAGTCCGGGACAGGGAGGGGAAAAACTGTTTTTT. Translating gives CASSPGQGGEKLFF.

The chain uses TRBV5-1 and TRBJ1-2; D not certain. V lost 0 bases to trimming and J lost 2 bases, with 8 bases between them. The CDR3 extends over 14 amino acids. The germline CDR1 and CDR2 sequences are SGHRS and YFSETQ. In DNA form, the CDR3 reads TGCGCCAGCAGCTTGGGCATCCCAAACTATGGCTACACCTTC. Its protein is CASSLGIPNYGYTF.

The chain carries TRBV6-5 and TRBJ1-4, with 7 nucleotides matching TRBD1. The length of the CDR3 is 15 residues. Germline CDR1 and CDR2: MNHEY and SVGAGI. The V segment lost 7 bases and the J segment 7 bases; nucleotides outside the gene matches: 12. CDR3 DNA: TGTGCCAGCACGCGAAATGGAGACAGGGCTGAAAAACTGTTTTTT. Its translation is CASTRNGDRAEKLFF.